These 6 T cell receptor beta chains were all obtained from the same sample, sequenced in a study of T cells in Graves' hyperthyroidism and ophthalmopathy. Amplification targeted TCR beta CDR3 regions from RNA transcripts. During a first-round RT-PCR of the TCR CDR3, the HTBI primer set was used. MiXCR was run by TCRdb on the multiplex PCR reads, yielding one entry per CDR3 protein. This sample yields 600,000 to 750,000 distinct CDR3 sequences, of which approximately 15% are seen a single time; less than 20% belongs to the top ten. The material sequenced was blood. These receptors came from a man in his forties or fifties with Graves' hyperthyroidism.

The rearrangement joins TRBV19 to TRBJ1-1; TRBD1 agrees at 8 bases. The CDR3 has 13 amino acids. The junction had 9 bases not matched to a gene; V was cut back by 4 bases and J by 11 bases. The V gene's germline CDR1 is LNHDA and CDR2 SQIVND (reference sequence). CDR3 bases: TGTGCCAGTAGTACCCTGGACAGGGTCGCTGCTTTCTTT. Protein: CASSTLDRVAAFF.

This clonotype appeared many times. The chain links TRBV29-1 to TRBJ2-7; D possibly corresponds to TRBD2 (5 bases). The V and J ends lost 8 bases and 2 bases respectively, with 10 bases between them. CDR1 and CDR2 (germline): SQVTM, ANQGSEA. This CDR3 region has 11 residues. The CDR3 DNA is TGCAGCTTTCAGGAGGCCTACGAGCAGTACTTC. Its protein product is CSFQEAYEQYF.

This clonotype has ten or more counts. The chain has TRBV10-1 and TRBJ2-3; weak D call: TRBD2 (5 bases). V lost 0 bases and J lost 5, with 9 bases in between. Germline values: CDR1 WNHNN, CDR2 SYGVQD (reference sequence). This CDR3 comprises 14 residues. The CDR3 nucleotides are TGCGCCAGCAGTGAGTCGGTCGGGGAAGATACGCAGTATTTT. It codes for CASSESVGEDTQYF.

This clonotype was counted ten times or more. The chain couples TRBV28 to TRBJ1-1; D gene ambiguous. The CDR3 is made up of 12 amino acids. The germline gives CDR1 MDHEN, CDR2 SYDVKM. Deletions cut 7 bases from V and 10 bases from J, with 16 bases between. CDR3 amino acids: CASTKRRFGAFF. CDR3 nucleotides: TGTGCCAGCACTAAGAGGAGGTTTGGAGCTTTCTTT. Based on the CDR3 plus reference TRBV28 and TRBJ1-1, the full variable domain is DVKVTQSSRYLVKRTGEKVFLECVQDMDHENMFWYRQDPGLGLRLIYFSYDVKMKEKGDIPEGYSVSREKKERFSLILESASTNQTSMYLCASTKRRFGAFFGQGTRLTVV.

This chain uses TRBV7-9 with TRBJ2-2, with D possibly being TRBD1 (7 bases). The V gene's germline CDR1 is SEHNR and CDR2 FQNEAQ (reference sequence). V lost 3 bases to trimming and J lost 7 bases, with 15 bases between them. The CDR3 runs to 15 residues. DNA for the CDR3: TGTGCCAGCAGCTTTAGCGGAGGGGGCGACGGGGAGCTGTTTTTT. As protein: CASSFSGGGDGELFF.

This clonotype occurred many times. V is TRBV20-1 and J is TRBJ1-2; the match to TRBD1 covers 9 bases. The CDR3 runs to 15 residues. V was pared by 0 bases and J by 2 bases, with 4 bases of the junction left unmatched. The germline V gene encodes CDR1 DFQATT and CDR2 SNEGSKA (reference sequence). The CDR3 region is CSARDQQGANYGYTF. The CDR3 DNA reads TGCAGTGCTAGAGATCAACAGGGGGCAAACTATGGCTACACCTTC.